Described below is a single TCR beta chain sequence and its context. Its specificity is unknown. PBMCs were collected from a roughly 9.7 ml volume of fresh peripheral blood. TCR beta CDR3 regions were amplified from RNA. The TCR CDR3 was amplified in a first-round RT-PCR using the HTBI primer set. TCRdb re-called the multiplex PCR reads with MiXCR, one entry per CDR3 protein. The data show about 710,000 distinct CDR3 sequences, with about 16% seen just once and about 8.4% held by the top ten. The sample comes from a study of T cells in Graves' hyperthyroidism and ophthalmopathy. Regarding the study as a whole: Most thyroid clonotypes with frequency above 0.001 were detected in blood. Ophthalmopathy was separated from stable hyperthyroidism by a 13 V-J model. Model output signaled ophthalmopathy a median roughly 6 months ahead of onset.

Germline V gene lookup returns CDR1 GTSNPN and CDR2 SVGIG (reference sequence). V was cut by 4 bases and J by 8 bases, with 9 bases left in between. The CDR3 length is 12 residues. Sequencing was performed on blood. This clonotype originated in a man aged 18 to 29 with Graves' hyperthyroidism. The chain is built from TRBV30 and TRBJ1-6, with D uncertain. The CDR3 spells CAWTVGYSPLHF. CDR3 nucleotide sequence: TGTGCCTGGACTGTAGGGTATTCACCCCTCCACTTT.